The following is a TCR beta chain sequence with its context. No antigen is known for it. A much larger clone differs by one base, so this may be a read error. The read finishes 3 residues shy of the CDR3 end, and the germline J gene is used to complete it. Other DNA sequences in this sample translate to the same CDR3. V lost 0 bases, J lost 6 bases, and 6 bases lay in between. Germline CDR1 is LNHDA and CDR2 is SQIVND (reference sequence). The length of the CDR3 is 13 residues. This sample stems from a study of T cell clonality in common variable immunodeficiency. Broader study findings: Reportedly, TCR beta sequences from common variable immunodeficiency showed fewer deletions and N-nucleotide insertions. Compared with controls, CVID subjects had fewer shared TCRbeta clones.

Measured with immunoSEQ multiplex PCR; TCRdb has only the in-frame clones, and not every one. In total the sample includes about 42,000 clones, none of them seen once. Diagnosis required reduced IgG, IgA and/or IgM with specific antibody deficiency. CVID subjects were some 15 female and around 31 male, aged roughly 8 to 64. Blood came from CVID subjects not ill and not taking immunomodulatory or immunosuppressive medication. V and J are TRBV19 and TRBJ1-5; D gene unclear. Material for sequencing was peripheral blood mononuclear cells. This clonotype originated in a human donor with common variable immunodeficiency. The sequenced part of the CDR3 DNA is TGTGCCAGTAGTATAGATCACGGTCAGCCC. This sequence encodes CASSIDHGQP. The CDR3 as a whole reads CASSIDHGQPQHF.